A single sample is the source of the 29 T cell receptor beta chains below, sequenced in a study of early T cells in non-severe SARS-CoV-2 infection. A single record per CDR3 protein comes from TCRdb applying MiXCR to the 5' RACE reads. The sample holds about 110,000 distinct CDR3 sequences, about 12% seen once. The sample was whole blood. Receptors originate from an adult who was a healthcare worker with PCR-confirmed SARS-CoV-2 infection or an uninfected control (not recorded which).

This clonotype has more than one count but fewer than ten. This chain uses TRBV12-3 or TRBV12-4 with TRBJ2-3; possibly TRBD1 for D (5 bases). There are 14 residues in the CDR3. Trimming removed 4 bases from V and 5 bases from J, with 13 bases in between. The chain's CDR3 is CASSSGQGVDTQYF. CDR3 bases: TGTGCCAGCAGTTCGGGCCAAGGGGTAGATACGCAGTATTTT.

V usage is TRBV7-3 and J usage is TRBJ2-1, with 9 bases that match TRBD2. The CDR3 spans 15 residues. Germline-derived CDR1 and CDR2 are SGHTA and FQGTGA. With V trimmed by 5 bases and J by 3 bases, 5 bases remained unmatched. The CDR3 sequence is CASSEAGGFYNEQFF. Here the CDR3 DNA reads TGTGCCAGCAGCGAAGCGGGAGGATTCTACAATGAGCAGTTCTTC.

This clonotype was seen a few times. The genes are TRBV12-3 or TRBV12-4 and TRBJ2-1; D is possibly TRBD1 or TRBD2 (5 bases each). CDR3 length: 14 amino acids. The V and J ends lost 7 bases and 3 bases respectively, with 13 bases between them. The CDR3 region has the DNA TGTGCCAGCACCGAGGGGCAGGACTACAATGAGCAGTTCTTC. Its translation is CASTEGQDYNEQFF.

The table lists this clonotype with many counts. V usage is TRBV12-2 and J usage is TRBJ1-1; the table calls TRBD1, which could not be checked here. TRBV12-2 is tagged as a pseudogene. This CDR3 has 12 residues. CDR3 in amino acids: CASRSGADEAFF. The CDR3 region has the DNA TGTGCAAGTCGCTCGGGGGCAGATGAAGCTTTCTTT.

This clonotype was seen only a few times. The J gene is TRBJ1-6, the V gene TRBV9; tentatively, D is TRBD1 (6 bases). With 0 bases removed from V and 5 bases from J, the gap between germline ends came to 6 bases. In germline, CDR1 is SGDLS, CDR2 YYNGEE. This CDR3 spans 14 amino acids. The CDR3 here is CASSVAGDNSPLHF. CDR3 DNA: TGTGCCAGCAGCGTAGCAGGGGATAATTCACCCCTCCACTTT.

The V and J genes are TRBV20-1 and TRBJ2-3; D is unresolved. CDR3 length: 13 amino acids. The germline V and J ends were trimmed by 3 bases and 6 bases, with 13 bases remaining between them. Germline loops: CDR1 DFQATT, CDR2 SNEGSKA (reference sequence). As DNA, the CDR3 is TGCAGTGCTAGTGTTACCGCCTCGGATACGCAGTATTTT. Its translation is CSASVTASDTQYF.

Ten or more counts support this clonotype. V is TRBV20-1 and J is TRBJ1-2; TRBD1 is a possible D gene (6 bases). The length of the CDR3 is 14 residues. The germline V gene has CDR1 DFQATT and CDR2 SNEGSKA (reference sequence). V lost 0 bases, J lost 5 bases, and 13 bases lay in between. The CDR3 here is CSARDQGRKYGYTF. The CDR3 DNA reads as TGCAGTGCTAGAGATCAGGGGCGGAAGTATGGCTACACCTTC.

This clonotype appeared many times. The V call is TRBV20-1, the J call TRBJ2-1, with 7 positions matching TRBD2. J gave up 4 bases and V 6 bases, and 9 bases lay outside the gene matches. This CDR3 spans 14 amino acids. Germline assignment: CDR1 DFQATT and CDR2 SNEGSKA (reference sequence). The CDR3 is CSASGEIGYNEQFF. In DNA form, the CDR3 reads TGCAGTGCGAGCGGGGAGATAGGGTACAATGAGCAGTTCTTC.

This clonotype was counted at least ten times. The rearrangement uses TRBV18 and TRBJ1-2; D is unresolved. V was clipped by 3 bases and J by 0 bases, with 5 bases between them. Looked up from germline, CDR1 is KGHSH and CDR2 is LQKENI. The CDR3 runs to 13 residues. CDR3 region: CASSPGPNYGYTF. CDR3 DNA sequence: TGTGCCAGCTCACCTGGACCTAACTATGGCTACACCTTC.

This clonotype was counted at least ten times. The V call is TRBV6-1, the J call TRBJ2-2; 11 positions agree with TRBD2. The CDR3 consists of 17 residues. J was trimmed by 3 bases and V by 10 bases; bases with no gene match: 13. The germline CDR1 and CDR2 sequences are MNHNS and SASEGT. The CDR3 here is CATAVKIAGGHTGELFF. CDR3 in DNA: TGTGCCACCGCAGTGAAGATAGCGGGGGGGCACACCGGGGAGCTGTTTTTT.

V gene TRBV13 combines with J gene TRBJ1-2, with TRBD1 as a possible D gene (6 bases). The CDR3 is 14 residues long. Trimming stripped 5 bases from V and 7 bases from J, with 17 bases between. Germline CDR1 and CDR2: PRHDT and FYEKMQ (reference sequence). The CDR3 region is CASSDVTGLSGYTF. The CDR3 DNA reads as TGTGCCAGCAGCGACGTTACAGGGCTCAGTGGCTACACCTTC.

This clonotype was found many times. The V gene is TRBV7-9, the J gene TRBJ2-1; D may be TRBD2 (6 bases). V lost 7 bases and J lost 0, with 25 bases in between. CDR3 length: 19 amino acids. In germline, CDR1 is SEHNR, CDR2 FQNEAQ (reference sequence). The CDR3 coding sequence is TGTGCCAGCACCCTATCGGGACTCCCCTCGAGGCGCTCCTACAATGAGCAGTTCTTC. It is translated as CASTLSGLPSRRSYNEQFF.

The sample holds many counts of this clonotype. The V call is TRBV5-4, the J call TRBJ2-3; 8 bases align to TRBD2. The J segment lost 4 bases and the V segment lost 6 bases, leaving 7 bases of the junction unmatched. The germline V gene encodes CDR1 SGHNT and CDR2 YYREEE (reference sequence). The CDR3 loop spans 14 amino acids. For the CDR3, the DNA is TGTGCCAGCACTAACCGGGGGGGCTCAGATACGCAGTATTTT. It codes for CASTNRGGSDTQYF. The full variable domain, its missing parts supplied by reference TRBV5-4 and TRBJ2-3, is ETGVTQSPTHLIKTRGQQVTLRCSSQSGHNTVSWYQQALGQGPQFIFQYYREEENGRGNFPPRFSGLQFPNYSSELNVNALELDDSALYLCASTNRGGSDTQYFGPGTRLTVL.

This clonotype came up many times. This rearrangement joins TRBV7-9 to TRBJ1-5; D gene ambiguous. Between the trimmed V and J ends, which lost 4 bases and 11 bases, there was a span of 9 bases. Germline values: CDR1 SEHNR, CDR2 FQNEAQ (reference sequence). The CDR3 runs to 11 residues. This chain's CDR3 is CASSSSGAQHF. The DNA of the CDR3 is TGTGCCAGCAGCTCCAGTGGGGCCCAGCATTTT.

This sequence joins TRBV3-1 and TRBJ2-7, with 8 bases identical to TRBD1. V shed 6 bases, J shed 9 bases, and the junction held 7 bases outside the gene matches. Germline V gene sequence: CDR1 LGHDT, CDR2 YNNKEL (reference sequence). The CDR3 runs 12 residues. The CDR3 protein is CASRGQAAAQYF. DNA for the CDR3: TGTGCCAGCAGGGGACAGGCCGCGGCGCAGTACTTC.

The chain uses TRBV7-8 and TRBJ1-2; a weak D match, TRBD1 (6 bases). V dropped 3 bases and J dropped 8 bases, with 19 bases sitting between them. Germline V gene lookup returns CDR1 SGHVS and CDR2 FQNEAQ. This CDR3 has 15 residues. CDR3 nucleotides: TGTGCCAGCAGCTTTCCCACAGGGAGTAGTAGGGGCTACACCTTC. Protein: CASSFPTGSSRGYTF.

This clonotype was counted at least ten times. This chain connects TRBV7-9 to TRBJ2-7; 7 bases align to TRBD2. CDR3 size: 15 residues. The trim removed 5 bases at V and 3 bases at J, leaving 10 bases unmatched. Germline CDR1 is SEHNR and CDR2 is FQNEAQ (reference sequence). The CDR3 protein is CASSPGGRPDYEQYF. CDR3 DNA: TGTGCCAGCAGCCCCGGGGGGAGACCCGACTACGAGCAGTACTTC. The variable domain in full, completed from reference TRBV7-9 and TRBJ2-7, reads DTGVSQNPRHKITKRGQNVTFRCDPISEHNRLYWYRQTLGQGPEFLTYFQNEAQLEKSRLLSDRFSAERPKGSFSTLEIQRTEQGDSAMYLCASSPGGRPDYEQYFGPGTRLTVT.

About this clonotype: This could be a read error, since a much larger clone is one nucleotide away. The V gene is TRBV11-3, the J gene TRBJ1-5; a possible D gene is TRBD1 (6 bases). The V gene lost 5 bases and the J gene lost 5 bases, with 16 bases spanning the gap. CDR1 is SGHNT, CDR2 YENEEA, per germline. The CDR3 loop spans 15 amino acids. The CDR3 DNA sequence: TGTGCCAGCAGCCGGGACCATGGGGGCTATCAGCCCCAGCATTTT. Translation gives CASSRDHGGYQPQHF.

This clonotype was seen ten or more times. CDR3 loop: CASSLTGGTDTQYF. CDR3 in DNA: TGTGCCAGCAGCTTAACGGGGGGGACAGATACGCAGTATTTT. The chain combines TRBV7-2 with TRBJ2-3; 8 nucleotides align to TRBD2. V shed 2 bases, J shed 3 bases, and the junction held 1 base outside the gene matches. The germline CDR1 and CDR2 sequences are SGHTA and FQGNSA. The CDR3 length is 14 residues.

This clonotype was seen many times. The chain couples TRBV7-3 to TRBJ2-5; possible D gene TRBD2, 6 bases. The germline V gene encodes CDR1 SGHTA and CDR2 FQGTGA. CDR3 length: 17 amino acids. V was trimmed by 2 bases and J by 2 bases, leaving 18 bases between them. In DNA form, the CDR3 reads TGTGCCAGCAGCTTAGTAGGAGGAGGGAATAGACAAGAGACCCAGTACTTC. This translates into CASSLVGGGNRQETQYF.

This clonotype was found a few times. V usage is TRBV12-5 and J usage is TRBJ2-2, with 12 bases identical to TRBD2. V shed 8 bases, J shed 8 bases, and the junction held 6 bases outside the gene matches. This CDR3 is 14 amino acids long. Germline V gene sequence: CDR1 LGHNT, CDR2 FRNRAP. Here the CDR3 DNA reads TGTGCTAGTAGGGGACTAGCGGGTCGAGGGGAGCTGTTTTTT. Translation gives CASRGLAGRGELFF. Full variable domain (missing parts from reference TRBV12-5 and TRBJ2-2): DARVTQTPRHKVTEMGQEVTMRCQPILGHNTVFWYRQTMMQGLELLAYFRNRAPLDDSGMPKDRFSAEMPDATLATLKIQPSEPRDSAVYFCASRGLAGRGELFFGEGSRLTVL.

This sequence joins TRBV11-2 and TRBJ2-1; no reliable D call. The CDR3 consists of 14 residues. Germline CDR1 reads SGHAT; CDR2 reads FQNNGV. V gave up 2 bases and J gave up 7 bases, with 12 bases separating them. The CDR3 reads CASSLWSIRNEQFF. For the CDR3, the DNA is TGTGCCAGCAGCTTATGGTCCATTCGGAATGAGCAGTTCTTC. Using reference TRBV11-2 and TRBJ2-1 for the parts outside the CDR3, the full variable domain is EAGVAQSPRYKIIEKRQSVAFWCNPISGHATLYWYQQILGQGPKLLIQFQNNGVVDDSQLPKDRFSAERLKGVDSTLKIQPAKLEDSAVYLCASSLWSIRNEQFFGPGTRLTVL.

The rearrangement joins TRBV12-5 to TRBJ2-7; D is unresolved. The CDR3 spans 12 residues. V lost 3 bases to trimming and J lost 3 bases, with 6 bases between them. Germline V CDR1 and CDR2: LGHNT, FRNRAP. CDR3 region: CASGFSSYEQYF. CDR3 bases: TGTGCTAGTGGTTTTAGCAGCTACGAGCAGTACTTC.

This clonotype was seen a few times. The rearrangement uses TRBV7-7 and TRBJ2-2; D is possibly TRBD2 (6 bases). The CDR3 length is 12 residues. From germline, CDR1 is SSHAT and CDR2 FNYEAQ (reference sequence). The CDR3 nucleotides are TGTGCTAGGCTAGCGACAACCGGGGAGCTGTTTTTT. Translating it yields CARLATTGELFF.

CDR3 sequence (DNA): TGTGCCAGCAGTCCCGGCGACACTGAAGCTTTCTTT. Protein sequence: CASSPGDTEAFF. The chain combines TRBV5-6 with TRBJ1-1; D remains ambiguous. The CDR3 totals 12 residues. V lost 5 bases and J lost 3, with 8 bases in between. Germline CDR1 is SGHDT and CDR2 is YYEEEE.

This clonotype was seen many times. V gene TRBV6-1 combines with J gene TRBJ2-1; 10 bases align to TRBD2. The CDR3 sequence is 16 residues long. J was trimmed by 3 bases and V by 3 bases; bases with no gene match: 5. Germline values: CDR1 MNHNS, CDR2 SASEGT. The DNA of the CDR3 is TGTGCCAGCAGTGATAAGCGGGGGGGCATCTACAATGAGCAGTTCTTC. Translated: CASSDKRGGIYNEQFF.

V and J are TRBV12-3 or TRBV12-4 and TRBJ1-5, with 9 bases fitting TRBD1. There are 15 residues in the CDR3. Germline trimming cut 5 bases from V and 3 bases from J; bases unmatched to any gene: 5. The CDR3 loop is CASSTGTGNNQPQHF. In DNA, the CDR3 is TGTGCCAGCAGTACCGGGACAGGGAACAATCAGCCCCAGCATTTT.

This clonotype has only a few counts. V gene TRBV18 combines with J gene TRBJ2-3, with D tentatively TRBD1 or TRBD2 (5 bases each). In germline, CDR1 is KGHSH, CDR2 LQKENI. The CDR3 is 14 residues long. Trimming left V 5 bases short and J 8 bases short, with 17 bases between. The chain's CDR3 is CASSSTPGTGTQYF. The CDR3 DNA sequence: TGTGCCAGCTCATCAACCCCTGGGACCGGTACGCAGTATTTT.

The table lists this clonotype with a few counts. V gene TRBV29-1 combines with J gene TRBJ1-1; D not resolved. The ends were cut back, 1 base at V and 2 bases at J, with 5 bases in the middle. The CDR3 has 12 amino acids. Germline assignment: CDR1 SQVTM and CDR2 ANQGSEA. CDR3 coding DNA: TGCAGCGTTGAAGCGGGAAACACTGAAGCTTTCTTT. Encoded protein: CSVEAGNTEAFF.